This TCR beta chain was sequenced in a study of blood T cell repertoires in COVID-19. The wider study: PBMCs, B-cell-depleted T cells, or T cells were the source of the cDNA or gDNA that made up the material.

The germline gives CDR1 LNHNV, CDR2 YYDKDF (reference sequence). Deletions cut 7 bases from V and 7 bases from J, with 13 bases between. The CDR3 extends over 13 amino acids. Recruited during active infection, patients (from Seattle) were subsequently followed longitudinally. Original processing notes: The assay estimated nucleated cells by amplifying reference gene primers. Here immunoSEQ multiplex PCR was the method, and the copy in TCRdb shows in-frame clones only, minus some. V and J calls and clone size are copied from that table; D and trimming were computed from the DNA. The data show under 200,000 clones, around 79% seen once.

The chain links TRBV15 to TRBJ2-2, with D tentatively TRBD1 (7 bases). The sequence derives from a woman in her thirties or forties with COVID-19, enrolled during active disease. The sequencing sample was made of peripheral blood. The CDR3 loop reads CATTGGHGGELFF. For the CDR3, the DNA is TGTGCCACCACAGGGGGGCACGGCGGGGAGCTGTTTTTT.